This entry describes one T cell receptor beta chain. The antigen remains unidentified. The assay was immunoSEQ multiplex PCR, and TCRdb's table has in-frame clones only and misses some. The table records about 75,000 clones, around 89% of them present only once. This CDR3 is 15 amino acids long. V lost 3 bases, J lost 3 bases, and 14 bases lay in between. The germline V gene encodes CDR1 KGHSH and CDR2 LQKENI. The source of the sample is a study of T cell responses to AZD1222 COVID-19 vaccine. Study-wide findings and caveats: A mostly white British donor set with more females was recruited, and clonal diversity was possibly underestimated. Repertoire sampling was restricted to post-peak T cell response timepoints.

The sequence was collected from an adult who received the MenACWY meningococcal vaccine as a control. J is TRBJ1-2 and V is TRBV18, with D unclear. The material sequenced was peripheral blood, taken 28 days after the second dose of the MenACWY control vaccine. As DNA, the CDR3 is TGTGCCAGCTCACCTACTATCCCGGGCGACTATGGCTACACCTTC. Its protein product is CASSPTIPGDYGYTF.